This TCR beta chain stems from a study of T-cell reconstitution after alpha-beta-depleted transplantation in children (dated by TCRdb to 2016 to 2017). About the study as a whole: Using TCR repertoire profiling, the study quantitatively followed how T-cell immune reconstitution unfolded in children after TCRalphabeta/CD19-depleted allogeneic hematopoietic cell transplantation.

This clonotype was observed many times. Its antigen is currently not known. Base qualities are missing; no much larger clone stands one base away. Libraries came from PCR. The data were produced on an Illumina HiSeq 2500. TCR libraries were prepared with molecular barcoding, using unique molecular identifiers to normalize TCRbeta repertoire quantification. The public reads were run again by TCRdb, first through fastp at Q25 and then through MiXCR, and only productive beta chains were kept. Every distinct CDR3 protein forms one entry, paired with its most common genes and DNA. This sample holds 240,000 or so distinct CDR3 sequences; around 12% were observed only once. Of the sample, around 3% is held by the ten largest clones. From the cysteine through the phenylalanine, the CDR3 covers 13 amino acids. Left in the record is the CDR3 DNA by itself, 39 bases read in frame from the first base. CDR1 SQVTM and CDR2 ANQGSEA were looked up in the germline V gene. Trimming removed 2 bases from V and 0 bases from J, leaving 8 bases between the germline ends.

The sample was PBMCs from the stem cell graft donor, taken from the stem cell graft. The chain was built from TRBV29-1 and TRBJ2-7; the D gene identity is not certain. The receptor's source is a human donor who donated a stem cell graft to a child with acute lymphoblastic leukemia. The CDR3 corresponds to CSVENGISYEQYF. Here is the DNA: TGCAGCGTTGAAAACGGAATCTCCTACGAGCAGTACTTC.